This T cell receptor (beta chain) derives from a study of blood T cells in healthy people across ages. It was with a sample-barcoded 5' primer and a J-beta primer mix that a second PCR of roughly 7 to 12 cycles was run. From the 5' RACE reads, TCRdb called clonotypes with MiXCR, one entry per CDR3 protein. The sample shows roughly 790,000 distinct CDR3 sequences, around 46% of them seen only once. CDR1 SGHAT and CDR2 FQNNGV come from the germline V gene. The V gene end was trimmed by 1 base and the J gene end by 5 bases; junction bases not matched to a gene: 5. CDR3 length equals 15 residues. The genes are TRBV11-2 and TRBJ2-1, with TRBD2 identical over 7 bases. The sample taken for sequencing was blood. This TCR was sampled from a woman aged 55-75 years in good health. The CDR3 here is CASSLGGGDHNEQFF. Written as DNA, the CDR3 is TGTGCCAGCAGCTTAGGGGGGGGGGACCACAATGAGCAGTTCTTC. Looking up the rest from reference TRBV11-2 and TRBJ2-1 gives the full variable domain: EAGVAQSPRYKIIEKRQSVAFWCNPISGHATLYWYQQILGQGPKLLIQFQNNGVVDDSQLPKDRFSAERLKGVDSTLKIQPAKLEDSAVYLCASSLGGGDHNEQFFGPGTRLTVL.